These 21 T cell receptor beta chains came from one sample sequenced in a study of blood T cell repertoires in COVID-19. The method was immunoSEQ multiplex PCR; TCRdb's version includes in-frame clones alone and lacks a portion of them. The table records 300,000 to 350,000 clones, 90% of them present only once. Source material: PBMCs or T cells enriched from blood (not recorded which). These receptors were taken from a woman in her thirties who had been exposed to COVID-19.

The rearrangement links TRBV5-4 to TRBJ1-2; D is uncertain. CDR3 length equals 13 residues. Germline V gene lookup returns CDR1 SGHNT and CDR2 YYREEE (reference sequence). Trimming took off 4 bases at V and 7 bases at J, with 14 bases between the two ends. CDR3 nucleotide sequence: TGTGCCAGCAGCCCTACGGGGTTGGGTGGCTACACCTTC. Its protein product is CASSPTGLGGYTF.

V and J are TRBV4-1 and TRBJ1-4; 10 nucleotides line up with TRBD1. The CDR3 consists of 14 residues. Germline CDR1 reads MGHRA; CDR2 reads YSYEKL. V lost 5 bases and J lost 12; bases outside the gene matches: 9. The CDR3 region is CASSNVGQGRQLFF. CDR3 DNA: TGCGCCAGCAGCAATGTGGGACAGGGGCGTCAACTGTTTTTT.

The CDR3 region has the DNA TGTGCCAGCAGCCCCAGACAGGGGGTCCTCCACGAGCAGTACTTC. Protein product: CASSPRQGVLHEQYF. The chain links TRBV7-2 to TRBJ2-7; the match to TRBD1 covers 9 bases. The CDR3 is 15 amino acids. Germline assignment: CDR1 SGHTA and CDR2 FQGNSA. The J segment lost 5 bases and the V segment lost 5 bases, leaving 10 bases of the junction unmatched.

The gene calls are TRBV3-1 (or the pseudogene TRBV3-2) and TRBJ2-2; D not certain. The CDR3 runs to 12 residues. Trimming pared 7 bases from V and 7 bases from J, leaving 10 bases between. Germline V gene sequence: CDR1 LGHDT, CDR2 YNNKEL (reference sequence). This CDR3 reads CASKTVHGELFF. The CDR3 coding sequence is TGTGCCAGCAAAACAGTACACGGGGAGCTGTTTTTT.

This sequence joins TRBV3-1 (or the pseudogene TRBV3-2) and TRBJ2-7; weak D call: TRBD1 (7 bases). The CDR3 length is 15 residues. The V end was cut by 4 bases, the J end by 0 bases, with 13 bases between. Per the germline V gene, CDR1 is LGHDT and CDR2 is YNNKEL (reference sequence). CDR3 bases: TGTGCCAGCAGCCCTACAGGGGACTTCTCCTACGAGCAGTACTTC. This translates into CASSPTGDFSYEQYF.

The chain has TRBV25-1 and TRBJ2-5; maybe TRBD2 (5 bases). Trimming removed 3 bases at V and 5 bases at J, with 13 bases between. Looked up from germline, CDR1 is MGHDK and CDR2 is SYGVNS. The CDR3 is 14 amino acids. In DNA form, the CDR3 reads TGTGCCAGCAGTGATCGTCTAGCCGGGGAGACCCAGTACTTC. Protein product: CASSDRLAGETQYF.

This clone has just one count. This sequence joins TRBV4-2 and TRBJ1-2; 10 bases fit TRBD1. Looked up from germline, CDR1 is LGHNA and CDR2 is YNFKEQ. This CDR3 spans 14 amino acids. The trim removed 4 bases at V and 6 bases at J, leaving 5 bases unmatched. The CDR3 DNA follows: TGTGCCAGCAGCCGCGGACAGGGGGTTGATGGCTACACCTTC. Its translation: CASSRGQGVDGYTF.

The chain couples TRBV18 to TRBJ1-1, with TRBD1 as a possible D gene (5 bases). The CDR3 contains 14 residues. Trimming stripped 3 bases from V and 0 bases from J, with 8 bases between. Germline V CDR1 and CDR2: KGHSH, LQKENI. The CDR3: CASSPRGVNTEAFF. The CDR3 DNA reads as TGTGCCAGCTCACCCCGGGGGGTGAACACTGAAGCTTTCTTT.

A single count supports this clone. This chain uses TRBV5-6 with TRBJ1-6, with a tentative D call TRBD1 (6 bases). The V gene lost 2 bases and the J gene lost 9 bases, with 18 bases spanning the gap. The germline V gene encodes CDR1 SGHDT and CDR2 YYEEEE. The CDR3 covers 16 residues. The CDR3, as DNA: TGTGCCAGCAGCTTAACCGGAACAGGGTTGGGTTCACCCCTCCACTTT. Its translation is CASSLTGTGLGSPLHF.

The chain couples TRBV5-8 to TRBJ2-5; TRBD2 is a possible D gene (7 bases). Germline CDR1 SGHTS, CDR2 YDEGEE. V was shortened by 4 bases and J by 5 bases, with 18 bases between the two germline ends. This CDR3 region has 15 residues. CDR3 in amino acids: CASSLVKGGLETQYF. For the CDR3, the DNA is TGTGCCAGCAGCCTTGTGAAGGGGGGGCTCGAGACCCAGTACTTC. Looking up the rest from reference TRBV5-8 and TRBJ2-5 gives the full variable domain: EAGVTQSPTHLIKTRGQQATLRCSPISGHTSVYWYQQALGLGLQFLLWYDEGEERNRGNFPPRFSGRQFPNYSSELNVNALELEDSALYLCASSLVKGGLETQYFGPGTRLLVL.

The rearrangement links TRBV6-5 to TRBJ2-7, with 9 bases identical to TRBD1. Losses at the gene ends were 6 bases for V and 1 base for J; bases not matched to a gene: 7. The CDR3 has 15 amino acids. Germline CDR1 and CDR2: MNHEY and SVGAGI. The CDR3 loop reads CASSHRQGGSYEQYF. CDR3 bases: TGTGCCAGCAGCCATCGACAGGGGGGGTCCTACGAGCAGTACTTC.

The chain joins TRBV9 to TRBJ1-1; maybe TRBD1 (6 bases). The CDR3 totals 15 residues. The germline V and J ends were trimmed by 3 bases and 4 bases, with 16 bases remaining between them. The germline CDR1 and CDR2 sequences are SGDLS and YYNGEE. CDR3 amino acids: CASSGWKGEITEAFF. The CDR3 nucleotides read TGTGCCAGCAGCGGTTGGAAGGGGGAGATCACTGAAGCTTTCTTT.

With regard to this clone: In the same sample, other DNA sequences code for this CDR3. V gene TRBV11-3 combines with J gene TRBJ2-3, with a tentative D call TRBD2 (5 bases). V was clipped by 5 bases and J by 6 bases, with 9 bases between them. The CDR3 contains 12 residues. The germline CDR1 and CDR2 sequences are SGHNT and YENEEA. The CDR3 sequence is CASSPTGDTQYF. The DNA of the CDR3 is TGTGCCAGCAGCCCGACGGGGGATACGCAGTATTTT.

The genes are TRBV5-4 and TRBJ2-5; 8 bases are a match to TRBD2. V was clipped by 3 bases and J by 5 bases; unmatched bases: 12. This CDR3 has 16 residues. In germline, CDR1 is SGHNT, CDR2 YYREEE (reference sequence). The CDR3 DNA follows: TGTGCCAGCAGCTCCGGGGGGGGACCCTCAGGGGAGACCCAGTACTTC. As protein: CASSSGGGPSGETQYF.

The chain has TRBV3-1 (or the pseudogene TRBV3-2) and TRBJ1-6, with TRBD1 matching 7 bases. The CDR3 consists of 16 residues. In germline, CDR1 is LGHDT, CDR2 YNNKEL (reference sequence). With 4 bases clipped from V and 9 bases from J, the junction kept 12 bases outside the gene matches. The CDR3 nucleotides read TGTGCCAGCAGCCCCAACAGGGGACCCCTTGGTTCACCCCTCCACTTT. It codes for CASSPNRGPLGSPLHF.

As to this clone: Other DNA sequences from this sample encode an identical CDR3 as well. The chain combines TRBV7-9 with TRBJ1-1; D might be TRBD1 (5 bases). This CDR3 comprises 13 residues. The V gene lost 3 bases and the J gene lost 4 bases, with 9 bases spanning the gap. The germline V gene encodes CDR1 SEHNR and CDR2 FQNEAQ (reference sequence). The CDR3 DNA follows: TGTGCCAGCAGCTTGGAGGGGCCCACTGAAGCTTTCTTT. Amino acid sequence: CASSLEGPTEAFF.

V gene TRBV20-1 combines with J gene TRBJ1-6; D gene ambiguous. Germline-derived CDR1 and CDR2 are DFQATT and SNEGSKA (reference sequence). This CDR3 is 10 amino acids long. V gave up 2 bases and J gave up 14 bases, with 7 bases separating them. DNA of the CDR3: TGCAGTGCTAGATCCGGAGCCCTCCACTTT. Residues: CSARSGALHF.

V gene TRBV7-2 combines with J gene TRBJ2-7, with 10 bases lining up with TRBD2. This CDR3 has 14 amino acids. Germline V lookup: CDR1 SGHTA, CDR2 FQGNSA. The V segment lost 5 bases and the J segment 3 bases; nucleotides outside the gene matches: 4. The CDR3 DNA is TGTGCCAGCAGCCCTAGCGGGGGAGGCTACGAGCAGTACTTC. Translation gives CASSPSGGGYEQYF.

This sequence joins TRBV4-1 and TRBJ2-2; D might be TRBD2 (5 bases). Germline CDR1 reads MGHRA; CDR2 reads YSYEKL. Deletions cut 2 bases from V and 5 bases from J, with 18 bases between. The length of the CDR3 is 17 residues. As DNA, the CDR3 is TGCGCCAGCAGCCAAAGGGTGGCGGGCCCTGGGACCGGGGAGCTGTTTTTT. Translating it yields CASSQRVAGPGTGELFF.

V usage is TRBV27 and J usage is TRBJ1-1; D perhaps matches TRBD1 (5 bases). The V gene's germline CDR1 is MNHEY and CDR2 SMNVEV (reference sequence). The V end lost 4 bases, the J end lost 1 base, and 16 bases lay between the germline ends. This CDR3 contains 16 residues. CDR3 region: CASSSLGSRGNTEAFF. The CDR3 DNA follows: TGTGCCAGCAGTTCGTTAGGTAGTAGGGGGAACACTGAAGCTTTCTTT.

The CDR3 reads CASSSVSRDTQYF. The CDR3 DNA is TGTGCCAGCAGTTCGGTTTCGCGAGATACGCAGTATTTT. J is TRBJ2-3 and V is TRBV12-3 or TRBV12-4; unclear D gene. The CDR3 extends over 13 amino acids. V was cut by 4 bases and J by 5 bases, with 10 bases left in between.